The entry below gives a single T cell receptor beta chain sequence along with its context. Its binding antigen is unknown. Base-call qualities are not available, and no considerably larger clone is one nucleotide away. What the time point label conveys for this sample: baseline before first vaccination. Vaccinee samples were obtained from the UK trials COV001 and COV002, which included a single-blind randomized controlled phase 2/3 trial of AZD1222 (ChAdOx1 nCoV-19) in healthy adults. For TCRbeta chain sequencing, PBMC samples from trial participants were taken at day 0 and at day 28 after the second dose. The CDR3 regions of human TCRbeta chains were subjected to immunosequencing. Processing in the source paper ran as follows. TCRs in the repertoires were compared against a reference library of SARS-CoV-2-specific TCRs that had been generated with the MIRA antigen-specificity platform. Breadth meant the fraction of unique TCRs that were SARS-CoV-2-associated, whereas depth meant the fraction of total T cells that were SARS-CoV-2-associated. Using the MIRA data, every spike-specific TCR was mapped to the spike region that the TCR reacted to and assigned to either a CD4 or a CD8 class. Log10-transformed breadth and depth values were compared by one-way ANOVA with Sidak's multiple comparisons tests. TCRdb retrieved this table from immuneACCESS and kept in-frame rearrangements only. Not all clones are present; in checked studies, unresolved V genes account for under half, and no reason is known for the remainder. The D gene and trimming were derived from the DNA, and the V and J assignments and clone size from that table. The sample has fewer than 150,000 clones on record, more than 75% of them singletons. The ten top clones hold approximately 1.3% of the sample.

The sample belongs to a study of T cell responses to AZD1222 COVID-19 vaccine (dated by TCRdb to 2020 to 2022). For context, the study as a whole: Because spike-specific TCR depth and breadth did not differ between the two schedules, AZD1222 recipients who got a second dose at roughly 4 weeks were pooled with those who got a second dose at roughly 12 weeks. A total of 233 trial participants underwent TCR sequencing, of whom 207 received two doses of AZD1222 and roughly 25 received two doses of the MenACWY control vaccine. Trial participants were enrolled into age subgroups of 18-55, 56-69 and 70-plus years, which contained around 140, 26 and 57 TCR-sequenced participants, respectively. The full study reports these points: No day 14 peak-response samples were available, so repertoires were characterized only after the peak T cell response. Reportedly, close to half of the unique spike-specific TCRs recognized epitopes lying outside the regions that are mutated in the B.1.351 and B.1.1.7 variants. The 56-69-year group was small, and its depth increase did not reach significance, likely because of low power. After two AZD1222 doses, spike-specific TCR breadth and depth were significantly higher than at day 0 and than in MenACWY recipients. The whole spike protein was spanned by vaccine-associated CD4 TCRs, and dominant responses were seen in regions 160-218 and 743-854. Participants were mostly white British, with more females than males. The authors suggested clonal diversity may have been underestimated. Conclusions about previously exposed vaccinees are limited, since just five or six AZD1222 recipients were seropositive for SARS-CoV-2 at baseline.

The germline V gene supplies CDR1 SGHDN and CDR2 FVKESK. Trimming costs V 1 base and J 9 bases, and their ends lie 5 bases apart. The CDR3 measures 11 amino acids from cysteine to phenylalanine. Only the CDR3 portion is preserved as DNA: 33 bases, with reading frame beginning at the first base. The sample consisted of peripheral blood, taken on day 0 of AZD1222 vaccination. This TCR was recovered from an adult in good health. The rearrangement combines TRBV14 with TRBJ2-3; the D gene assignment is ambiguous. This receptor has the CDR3 CASSQAYTQYF. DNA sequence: TGTGCCAGCAGCCAAGCCTACACGCAGTATTTT.